A selection of T cell receptor beta chains follows, all from one sample in a study of response to subunit inactivated influenza vaccine. One entry per CDR3 protein results from TCRdb running MiXCR on the RT-PCR reads. The sample consists of approximately 500,000 distinct CDR3 sequences, 14% of them appearing once. The material was PBMCs from blood, obtained 11 to 12 days after vaccination. Receptor source: a man aged 50 to 59 who received an inactivated influenza vaccine. The CDR3 runs from the conserved cysteine through the conserved F or W. D genes are given only for firm matches. A row's size may be missing; if present it is once, few, many or a size class.

J	length	V	D	size	CDR3	DNA
TRBJ2-3	15	TRBV11-2	NA	few	CASSLLRGGTDTQYF	TGTGCCAGCAGCTTACTGCGGGGAGGTACAGATACGCAGTATTTT
TRBJ2-2	15	TRBV5-1	TRBD2	few	CASSSPAGFAGELFF	TGCGCCAGCAGCAGCCCAGCGGGGTTCGCCGGGGAGCTGTTTTTT
TRBJ1-1	14	TRBV7-9	NA	many	CASSLRDGNTEAFF	TGTGCCAGCAGCCTCCGGGACGGAAACACTGAAGCTTTCTTT
TRBJ2-7	14	TRBV5-1	NA	NA	CASRATARGSEQYF	TGCGCCAGCAGGGCGACCGCCAGGGGAAGCGAGCAGTACTTC
TRBJ2-2	17	TRBV7-6	NA	few	CASSLAGGRGDTGELFF	TGTGCCAGCAGCTTAGCTGGGGGCCGGGGCGACACCGGGGAGCTGTTTTTT
TRBJ1-4	14	TRBV7-9	NA	few	CASTQQATNEKLFF	TGTGCCAGCACCCAACAAGCAACTAATGAAAAACTGTTTTTT
TRBJ2-7	14	TRBV7-9	NA	NA	CASRFQGDSYEQYF	TGTGCCAGCAGGTTTCAGGGAGATTCCTACGAGCAGTACTTC
TRBJ1-2	13	TRBV27	NA	NA	CASSLTSYYGYTF	TGTGCCAGCAGTCTTACATCGTACTATGGCTACACCTTC
TRBJ1-1	15	TRBV12-3/TRBV12-4	NA	few	CASSFGGSMNTEAFF	TGTGCCAGCAGTTTTGGGGGGTCCATGAACACTGAAGCTTTCTTT
TRBJ2-5	16	TRBV11-1	NA	NA	CASSLGFWQLQETQYF	TGTGCCAGCAGCTTAGGTTTCTGGCAGTTGCAAGAGACCCAGTACTTC
TRBJ2-3	14	TRBV10-3	NA	NA	CAIRMGTSTDTQYF	TGTGCCATCAGGATGGGGACTAGCACAGATACGCAGTATTTT
TRBJ2-1	15	TRBV20-1	TRBD2	NA	CSASIGGADFNEQFF	TGCAGTGCCTCTATCGGGGGGGCCGATTTCAATGAGCAGTTCTTC
TRBJ1-5	13	TRBV24-1	NA	many	CATSDQYNQPQHF	TGTGCCACCAGTGACCAGTACAATCAGCCCCAGCATTTT
TRBJ2-7	13	TRBV6-1	TRBD2	few	CASRSGTTYEQYF	TGTGCCAGCAGATCCGGGACTACCTACGAGCAGTACTTC
TRBJ2-3	12	TRBV12-3/TRBV12-4	NA	many	CASSKNTDTQYF	TGTGCCAGCAGTAAGAATACAGATACGCAGTATTTT